This TCR beta chain was captured in a study of a mutant IDH1 vaccine in newly diagnosed glioma. Study in general: Males made up roughly 62% and females approximately 40% of treated patients, whose mean age was roughly 40 years. Patients arrived already treated with radiotherapy, temozolomide, or both, most having had both.

Clones were read by immunoSEQ multiplex PCR, and TCRdb kept only the in-frame ones, dropping some. The profile shows 90,000 to 100,000 clones, 70% to 90% of them singletons. The time point denotes: baseline, week 1 (first vaccination visit). Stated treatment: pre-vaccination baseline after standard-of-care therapy. Donors had new IDH1-mutant astrocytomas of WHO grade 3 or 4 (ATRX-lost). Findings and limits, study-wide: Alterations occurring in top peripheral T cell clonotypes seemed unrelated to pseudoprogression.

In regard to this clone: Its antigen is as yet unknown.

CDR3 length equals 13 residues. Per germline, CDR1 SGDLS and CDR2 YYNGEE. Trimming cost V 3 bases and J 5 bases, with 11 bases left between them. The rearrangement uses TRBV9 and TRBJ2-5; D unclear. This sample comprised PBMCs, obtained from a glioma patient treated with radiotherapy, temozolomide or both. This TCR was recovered from a woman aged 45-65 years with glioma. As DNA, the CDR3 is TGTGCCAGCAGCGAGGGAAGTGTCGAGACCCAGTACTTC. Amino acids: CASSEGSVETQYF.